A single sample is the source of the 17 T cell receptor beta chains below, sequenced in a study of blood T cell repertoires in COVID-19. Produced via immunoSEQ multiplex PCR; TCRdb's table is partial and in-frame only. The repertoire holds about 300,000 clones, with roughly 86% as singletons. The sequenced material came from peripheral blood. The source is a woman aged 30 to 39 with COVID-19, enrolled during active disease.

V usage is TRBV11-2 and J usage is TRBJ2-7; 7 bases are shared with TRBD2. V lost 1 base and J lost 5; bases outside the gene matches: 8. In germline, CDR1 is SGHAT, CDR2 FQNNGV. This CDR3 contains 15 residues. CDR3 region: CASSLGPYGGNEQYF. CDR3 DNA sequence: TGTGCCAGCAGCTTAGGCCCATACGGGGGGAACGAGCAGTACTTC.

CDR3 residues: CASSLPNQPQHF. CDR3 DNA sequence: TGTGCCAGCAGTTTACCGAATCAGCCCCAGCATTTT. The V and J genes are TRBV28 and TRBJ1-5; D ambiguous. Germline assignment: CDR1 MDHEN and CDR2 SYDVKM. V was cut by 2 bases and J by 4 bases, with 3 bases left in between. The length of the CDR3 is 12 residues.

The J gene is TRBJ2-5, the V gene TRBV5-1; D perhaps matches TRBD2 (6 bases). The V gene's germline CDR1 is SGHRS and CDR2 YFSETQ. The CDR3 covers 17 residues. Deletions cut 0 bases from V and 2 bases from J, with 17 bases between. CDR3 sequence reads: CASSLDFWGSGQETQYF. CDR3 DNA: TGCGCCAGCAGCTTGGATTTTTGGGGAAGCGGGCAAGAGACCCAGTACTTC.

The gene calls are TRBV6-6 and TRBJ1-2; D gene unclear. The CDR3 is 12 residues long. Per germline, CDR1 MNHNY and CDR2 SVGAGI (reference sequence). The V and J ends lost 6 bases and 0 bases respectively, with 5 bases between them. This CDR3 is CASSGANYGYTF. For the CDR3, the DNA is TGTGCCAGCAGCGGGGCTAACTATGGCTACACCTTC.

The chain has TRBV4-3 and TRBJ2-7; D may be TRBD1 (6 bases). CDR3 length equals 14 residues. The germline gives CDR1 LGHNA, CDR2 YSLEER. V was clipped by 0 bases and J by 3 bases, with 9 bases between them. DNA of the CDR3: TGCGCCAGCAGCCAAGAGGGGGCAGACTACGAGCAGTACTTC. Its translation is CASSQEGADYEQYF.

V and J are TRBV5-4 and TRBJ2-7; 9 bases are a match to TRBD1. J was trimmed by 2 bases and V by 4 bases; bases with no gene match: 4. CDR1 and CDR2 from the germline V gene are SGHNT and YYREEE (reference sequence). The CDR3 loop spans 14 amino acids. This chain's CDR3 is CASSPDRGAYEQYF. In nucleotides, the CDR3 is TGTGCCAGCAGCCCCGACAGGGGGGCCTACGAGCAGTACTTC.

V is TRBV3-1 (or the pseudogene TRBV3-2) and J is TRBJ1-2, with 7 nucleotides matching TRBD1. The CDR3 spans 14 residues. Germline assignment: CDR1 LGHDT and CDR2 YNNKEL (reference sequence). The V and J ends lost 3 bases and 2 bases, in that order; junction bases with no gene match: 3. CDR3 amino acids: CASSHRGRNYGYTF. CDR3 sequence (DNA): TGTGCCAGCAGCCACAGGGGGAGGAACTATGGCTACACCTTC.

In its sample, this clone was seen once. J is TRBJ1-2 and V is TRBV2; D is possibly TRBD1 (6 bases). The V and J ends lost 10 bases and 7 bases respectively, with 22 bases between them. CDR3 length: 14 residues. Germline loops: CDR1 SNHLY, CDR2 FYNNEI. CDR3 amino acids: CATRWGGEVGGYTF. In DNA, the CDR3 is TGTGCCACTCGATGGGGGGGCGAGGTGGGTGGCTACACCTTC.

The chain employs TRBV7-8 and TRBJ1-4; 8 nucleotides match TRBD1. The germline V gene has CDR1 SGHVS and CDR2 FQNEAQ. With 5 bases clipped from V and 4 bases from J, the junction kept 6 bases outside the gene matches. There are 15 residues in the CDR3. CDR3 amino acids: CASSAQTGVNEKLFF. In nucleotides, the CDR3 is TGTGCCAGCAGCGCACAGACAGGGGTTAATGAAAAACTGTTTTTT.

The DNA of the CDR3 is TGCGCCAGCAGTGAGTCACAGAGAACAGATACGCAGTATTTT. Translating it yields CASSESQRTDTQYF. This chain uses TRBV10-2 with TRBJ2-3; no clear D gene. The length of the CDR3 is 14 residues. Germline V gene sequence: CDR1 WSHSY, CDR2 SAAADI. Trimming left V 0 bases short and J 3 bases short, with 7 bases between.

The rearrangement joins TRBV24-1 to TRBJ1-2; tentatively, D is TRBD1 (6 bases). Trimming shortened V by 5 bases and J by 3 bases, and 6 bases separated the two germline ends. Germline CDR1 and CDR2: KGHDR and SFDVKD. This CDR3 is 12 amino acids long. CDR3 bases: TGTGCCACCAGTGCAGGGGACTATGGCTACACCTTC. Protein sequence: CATSAGDYGYTF.

The chain employs TRBV5-1 and TRBJ2-4; D might be TRBD2 (5 bases). The V gene's germline CDR1 is SGHRS and CDR2 YFSETQ. The CDR3 consists of 16 residues. Trimming left V 2 bases short and J 5 bases short, with 17 bases between. In DNA form, the CDR3 reads TGCGCCAGCAGCTTAACCACGGGTGGGGAGCAAAACATTCAGTACTTC. This gives the protein CASSLTTGGEQNIQYF. The variable domain in full, with the rest retrieved from reference TRBV5-1 and TRBJ2-4, is KAGVTQTPRYLIKTRGQQVTLSCSPISGHRSVSWYQQTPGQGLQFLFEYFSETQRNKGNFPGRFSGRQFSNSRSEMNVSTLELGDSALYLCASSLTTGGEQNIQYFGAGTRLSVL.

J is TRBJ2-3 and V is TRBV2, with a weak D call TRBD2 (6 bases). The CDR3 length is 13 residues. CDR1 and CDR2 from the germline V gene are SNHLY and FYNNEI. The V and J ends lost 4 bases and 5 bases respectively, with 10 bases between them. CDR3 amino acids: CASSGGVGDTQYF. The CDR3 DNA follows: TGTGCCAGCAGTGGGGGGGTTGGAGATACGCAGTATTTT.

The DNA of the CDR3 is TGTGCCAGCAGGGGGAGGGCAGGGGCCGGTAAACTGTTTTTT. Residues: CASRGRAGAGKLFF. The chain uses TRBV2 and TRBJ1-4; possibly TRBD1 for D (6 bases). Germline loops: CDR1 SNHLY, CDR2 FYNNEI. The CDR3 spans 14 residues. The germline V and J ends were trimmed by 6 bases and 11 bases, with 19 bases remaining between them.

This clone was recorded once. The chain joins TRBV28 to TRBJ2-7, with TRBD2 as a possible D gene (5 bases). Trimming left V 7 bases short and J 6 bases short, with 19 bases between. The germline CDR1 and CDR2 sequences are MDHEN and SYDVKM. CDR3 size: 14 residues. The CDR3 nucleotides read TGTGCCAGCACCTCAACGGGGTCCACGTCCGAGCAGTACGTC. This encodes CASTSTGSTSEQYV.

The chain employs TRBV29-1 and TRBJ2-1; D is possibly TRBD2 (7 bases). V dropped 1 base and J dropped 5 bases, with 12 bases sitting between them. The CDR3 consists of 14 residues. Germline V gene data show CDR1 as SQVTM and CDR2 as ANQGSEA. CDR3 residues: CSVEGGGGNNEQFF. In DNA form, the CDR3 reads TGCAGCGTTGAAGGGGGAGGGGGAAACAATGAGCAGTTCTTC.

J is TRBJ2-7 and V is TRBV27, with D maybe TRBD1 (6 bases). The CDR3 runs 14 residues. V lost 3 bases to trimming and J lost 5 bases, with 14 bases between them. Germline loops: CDR1 MNHEY, CDR2 SMNVEV (reference sequence). The CDR3 protein is CASSFVRGSHEQYF. Here the CDR3 DNA reads TGTGCCAGCAGTTTTGTCAGGGGTTCCCACGAGCAGTACTTC.